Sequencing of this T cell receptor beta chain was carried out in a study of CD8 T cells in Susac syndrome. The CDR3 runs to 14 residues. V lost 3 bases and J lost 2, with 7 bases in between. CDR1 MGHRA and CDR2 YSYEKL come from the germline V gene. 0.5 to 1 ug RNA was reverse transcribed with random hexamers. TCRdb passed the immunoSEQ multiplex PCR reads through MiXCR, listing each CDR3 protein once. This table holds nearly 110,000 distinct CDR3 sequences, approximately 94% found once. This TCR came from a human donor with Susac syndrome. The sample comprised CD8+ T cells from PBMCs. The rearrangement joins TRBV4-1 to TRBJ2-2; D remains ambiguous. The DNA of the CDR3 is TGCGCCAGCAGCCAGCCAGTAAACACCGGGGAGCTGTTTTTT. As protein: CASSQPVNTGELFF.